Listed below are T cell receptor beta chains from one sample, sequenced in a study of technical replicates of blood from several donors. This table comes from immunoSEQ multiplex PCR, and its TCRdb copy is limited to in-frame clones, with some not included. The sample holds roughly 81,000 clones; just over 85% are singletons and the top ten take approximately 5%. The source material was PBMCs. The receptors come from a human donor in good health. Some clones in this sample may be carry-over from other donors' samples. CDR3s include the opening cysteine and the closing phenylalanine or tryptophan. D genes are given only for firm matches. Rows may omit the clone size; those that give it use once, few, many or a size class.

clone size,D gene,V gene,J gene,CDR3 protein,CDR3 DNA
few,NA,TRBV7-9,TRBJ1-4,CASSPTTTGEKLFF,TGTGCCAGCAGCCCGACCACGACAGGTGAAAAACTGTTTTTT
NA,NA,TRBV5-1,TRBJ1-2,CASILDGTGSVHTF,TGCGCCAGCATCTTGGACGGGACCGGGAGCGTTCACACCTTC
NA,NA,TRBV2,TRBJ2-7,CASSPGFEQYF,TGTGCCAGCAGCCCAGGGTTCGAGCAGTACTTC
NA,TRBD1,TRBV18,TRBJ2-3,CASSPGTGADTQYF,TGTGCCAGCTCACCGGGGACAGGGGCAGATACGCAGTATTTT
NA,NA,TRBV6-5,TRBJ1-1,CASSYSTPTRAFF,TGTGCCAGCAGTTACTCGACACCGACACGGGCTTTCTTT
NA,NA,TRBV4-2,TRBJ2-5,CASREGRVETQYF,TGTGCCAGCAGGGAGGGTAGGGTCGAGACCCAGTACTTC
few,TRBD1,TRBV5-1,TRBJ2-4,CASSLSGQGNIQYF,TGCGCCAGCAGCCTATCCGGACAGGGAAACATTCAGTACTTC
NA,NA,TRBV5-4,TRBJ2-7,CASSLGASYEQYF,TGTGCCAGCAGCTTAGGGGCGTCCTACGAGCAGTACTTC
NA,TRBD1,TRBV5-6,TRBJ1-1,CASSLRTGGAGTEAFF,TGTGCCAGCAGCTTGAGGACAGGGGGCGCCGGGACTGAAGCTTTCTTT
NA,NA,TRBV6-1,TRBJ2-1,CASSEALRDILFDEQFF,TGTGCCAGCAGTGAAGCGCTTCGGGACATCTTATTCGATGAGCAGTTCTTC
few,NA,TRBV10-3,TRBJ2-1,CAISPRNEQFF,TGTGCCATCAGCCCGCGCAATGAGCAGTTCTTC
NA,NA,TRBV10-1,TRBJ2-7,CASIYYGTHHYEQYF,TGCGCCAGCATATATTACGGGACACATCACTACGAGCAGTACTTC
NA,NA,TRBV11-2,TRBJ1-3,CASSPWEGTGNTIYF,TGTGCCAGCAGCCCGTGGGAGGGGACTGGAAACACCATATATTTT
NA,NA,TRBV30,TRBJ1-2,CAWSEQGFLFYGYTF,TGTGCCTGGAGTGAGCAGGGCTTTCTATTCTATGGCTACACCTTC
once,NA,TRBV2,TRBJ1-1,CASSREWQVNTEAFF,TGTGCCAGCAGTCGGGAATGGCAGGTAAACACTGAAGCTTTCTTT
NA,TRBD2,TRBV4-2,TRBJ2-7,CASSTAGGPDEQYF,TGTGCCAGCAGTACAGCGGGGGGGCCGGACGAGCAGTACTTC
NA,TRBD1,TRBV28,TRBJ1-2,CASSSLGTGGGYTF,TGTGCCAGCAGTTCCTTAGGGACAGGGGGCGGCTACACCTTC
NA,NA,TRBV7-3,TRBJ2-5,CASSLNTGGRETQYF,TGTGCCAGCAGCTTAAATACCGGGGGGCGTGAGACCCAGTACTTC
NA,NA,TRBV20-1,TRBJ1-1,CSAGRGEAFF,TGCAGTGCGGGGAGGGGGGAAGCTTTCTTT
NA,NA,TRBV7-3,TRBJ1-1,CASSRGAGGTEAFF,TGTGCCAGCAGCCGAGGGGCCGGGGGGACTGAAGCTTTCTTT
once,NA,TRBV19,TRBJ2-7,CASSSGVSYEQYF,TGTGCCAGTAGTTCAGGGGTCTCCTACGAGCAGTACTTC
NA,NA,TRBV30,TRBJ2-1,CAWSVQIGDEQFF,TGTGCCTGGAGTGTACAAATAGGGGATGAGCAGTTCTTC
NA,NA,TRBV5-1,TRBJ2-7,CASSLHGYEQYF,TGCGCCAGCAGCTTGCACGGGTACGAGCAGTACTTC
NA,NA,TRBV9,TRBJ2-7,CASSPRGAYEQYF,TGTGCCAGCAGCCCCCGGGGGGCGTACGAGCAGTACTTC
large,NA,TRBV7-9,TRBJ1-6,CASTFSRGIDNSPLHF,TGTGCCAGCACCTTCAGCAGGGGTATAGACAATTCACCCCTCCACTTT
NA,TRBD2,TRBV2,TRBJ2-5,CASSEVGLAGELQETQYF,TGTGCCAGCAGTGAAGTAGGACTAGCGGGGGAGTTACAAGAGACCCAGTACTTC
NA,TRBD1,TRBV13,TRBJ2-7,CASSRNRQGKGAYEQYF,TGTGCCAGCAGCCGAAACCGACAGGGGAAAGGTGCGTACGAGCAGTACTTC
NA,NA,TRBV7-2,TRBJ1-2,CASSSPYVVGAYNYGYTF,TGTGCCAGCAGCTCGCCCTATGTTGTTGGGGCGTACAACTATGGCTACACCTTC
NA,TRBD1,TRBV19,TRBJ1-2,CASSTRDRGDYGYTF,TGTGCCAGTAGTACGCGGGACAGGGGTGACTATGGCTACACCTTC
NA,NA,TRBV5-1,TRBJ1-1,CASSLGGGGTEAFF,TGCGCCAGCAGCTTGGGGGGCGGGGGCACTGAAGCTTTCTTT
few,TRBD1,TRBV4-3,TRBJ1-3,CASSQTTGVVSGNTIYF,TGCGCCAGCAGCCAAACGACAGGGGTGGTTTCTGGAAACACCATATATTTT
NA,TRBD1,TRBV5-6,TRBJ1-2,CASNLQGMARYGYTF,TGTGCCAGCAACCTACAGGGGATGGCTCGGTATGGCTACACCTTC
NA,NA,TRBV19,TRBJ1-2,CASSASGTTIYGYTF,TGTGCCAGTAGTGCCTCCGGGACAACGATTTATGGCTACACCTTC
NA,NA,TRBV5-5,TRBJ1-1,CASSQRPGTNTEAFF,TGTGCCAGCAGTCAAAGACCAGGAACGAACACTGAAGCTTTCTTT
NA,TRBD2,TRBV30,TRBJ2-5,CAWSVLAGVGETQYF,TGTGCCTGGAGTGTTCTAGCGGGAGTGGGGGAGACCCAGTACTTC
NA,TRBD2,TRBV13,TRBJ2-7,CASSWRLAGVTYEQYF,TGTGCCAGCAGCTGGAGACTAGCGGGAGTTACTTACGAGCAGTACTTC
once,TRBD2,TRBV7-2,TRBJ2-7,CASSLSLAGDISYEQYF,TGTGCCAGCAGCTTAAGTCTAGCGGGAGATATCTCCTACGAGCAGTACTTC
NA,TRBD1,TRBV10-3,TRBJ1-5,CAIRETGVGQPQHF,TGTGCCATCAGAGAAACAGGGGTAGGTCAGCCCCAGCATTTT
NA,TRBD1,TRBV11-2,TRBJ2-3,CASTKQGSDTQYF,TGTGCCAGCACGAAACAGGGGTCAGATACGCAGTATTTT
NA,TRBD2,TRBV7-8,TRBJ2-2,CASSSRDYNTGELFF,TGTGCCAGCAGCTCCCGGGACTACAACACCGGGGAGCTGTTTTTT
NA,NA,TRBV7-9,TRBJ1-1,CASSLLIFGGRGNTEAFF,TGTGCCAGCAGCTTATTGATTTTCGGGGGAAGAGGGAACACTGAAGCTTTCTTT
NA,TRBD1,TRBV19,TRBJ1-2,CASSTGQGVFYGYTF,TGTGCCAGTAGTACGGGACAGGGGGTTTTCTATGGCTACACCTTC
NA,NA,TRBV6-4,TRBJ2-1,CASISPGHMGNEQFF,TGTGCCAGCATTTCCCCGGGACACATGGGAAATGAGCAGTTCTTC
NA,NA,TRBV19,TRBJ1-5,CASDSSNQPQHF,TGTGCCAGTGACTCAAGCAATCAGCCCCAGCATTTT
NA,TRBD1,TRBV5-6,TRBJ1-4,CASSLGQGAGEKLFF,TGTGCCAGCAGCCTGGGACAGGGGGCAGGTGAAAAACTGTTTTTT
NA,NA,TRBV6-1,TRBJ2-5,CASSVVPGARETQYF,TGTGCCAGCAGTGTAGTGCCAGGGGCCCGGGAGACCCAGTACTTC
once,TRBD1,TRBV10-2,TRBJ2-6,CASSGGGTGGAGANVLTF,TGCGCCAGCAGTGGGGGTGGGACAGGGGGCGCTGGGGCCAACGTCCTGACTTTC
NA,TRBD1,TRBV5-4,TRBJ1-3,CASSPGGTATGNTIYF,TGTGCCAGCAGCCCTGGAGGGACAGCAACTGGAAACACCATATATTTT
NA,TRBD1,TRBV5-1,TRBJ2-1,CASSPDRGNEQFF,TGCGCCAGCAGCCCGGACAGGGGCAATGAGCAGTTCTTC
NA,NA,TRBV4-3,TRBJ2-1,CASSRLAAGSNEQFF,TGCGCCAGCAGCCGCCTCGCGGCCGGGTCGAATGAGCAGTTCTTC
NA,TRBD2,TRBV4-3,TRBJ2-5,CASSQEAGGDRETQYF,TGCGCCAGCAGCCAGGAAGCGGGGGGTGACCGGGAGACCCAGTACTTC
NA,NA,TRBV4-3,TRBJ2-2,CASSQGSRTSTGELFF,TGCGCCAGCAGCCAAGGCTCAAGGACTTCCACCGGGGAGCTGTTTTTT
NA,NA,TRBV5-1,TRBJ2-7,CASTDVGGGGPEQYF,TGCGCCAGCACCGACGTCGGGGGCGGGGGTCCGGAGCAGTACTTC
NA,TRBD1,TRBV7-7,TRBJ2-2,CASSPTGQGSSGELFF,TGTGCCAGCAGCCCCACGGGACAGGGGTCATCCGGGGAGCTGTTTTTT
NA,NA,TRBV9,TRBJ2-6,CASTTGTSGANVLTF,TGTGCCAGCACGACGGGAACCTCTGGGGCCAACGTCCTGACTTTC
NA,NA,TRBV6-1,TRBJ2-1,CASSRGTGAYNEQFF,TGTGCCAGCAGTCGGGGGACGGGAGCCTACAATGAGCAGTTCTTC